This is a list of T cell receptor beta chains from one sample in a study of neoadjuvant nivolumab and ipilimumab in lung cancer. Here immunoSEQ multiplex PCR was the method, and the copy in TCRdb shows in-frame clones only, minus some. Here the sample spans some 37,000 clones, roughly nine tenths being singletons. The specimen was peripheral blood, collected before neoadjuvant nivolumab, alone or with ipilimumab. All receptors come from an adult with non-small cell lung cancer. Each CDR3 is given with its conserved first and last residue. The D gene is left open where the match is weak. Clone size appears in some rows only: once, few, many, or a class for an expanded clone.

J gene	clone size	D gene	V gene	CDR3 protein	CDR3 DNA
TRBJ1-2	NA	NA	TRBV28	CASLPQTGGYGYTF	TGTGCCAGCCTACCGCAAACAGGCGGCTATGGCTACACCTTC
TRBJ2-3	NA	TRBD2	TRBV5-1	CASSLVRGRSTDTQYF	TGCGCCAGCAGCTTGGTCCGCGGGAGAAGCACAGATACGCAGTATTTT
TRBJ2-5	NA	NA	TRBV9	CASSVLEGAAETQYF	TGTGCCAGCAGCGTCCTGGAGGGGGCTGCAGAGACCCAGTACTTC
TRBJ2-1	once	NA	TRBV15	CATSRSGGGSYNEQFF	TGTGCCACCAGCAGGTCCGGTGGCGGCTCCTACAATGAGCAGTTCTTC
TRBJ2-5	few	TRBD2	TRBV10-3	CAIRPTSGSETQYF	TGTGCCATCAGACCAACTAGCGGGAGTGAGACCCAGTACTTC
TRBJ1-5	NA	NA	TRBV10-2	CASSSASNQPQHF	TGCGCCAGCAGTTCCGCCAGCAATCAGCCCCAGCATTTT
TRBJ2-7	NA	NA	TRBV27	CASSSWTDSYEQYF	TGTGCCAGCAGTTCTTGGACGGACTCCTACGAGCAGTACTTC
TRBJ2-7	NA	TRBD2	TRBV4-3	CASSPRGAGGDEQYF	TGCGCCAGCAGCCCCCGGGGAGCGGGAGGGGACGAGCAGTACTTC
TRBJ2-1	NA	NA	TRBV6-1	CASSEARNRPLHEQFF	TGTGCCAGCAGTGAAGCACGGAACCGCCCCCTCCATGAGCAGTTCTTC
TRBJ1-1	NA	NA	TRBV20-1	CSFGGNTEAFF	TGCAGCTTTGGGGGGAACACTGAAGCTTTCTTT
TRBJ2-7	once	TRBD1	TRBV27	CASSLTGTVSYEQYF	TGTGCCAGCAGCCTCACCGGGACAGTTAGCTACGAGCAGTACTTC
TRBJ1-5	NA	TRBD1	TRBV5-1	CASSGTGDPQPQHF	TGCGCCAGCTCCGGGACAGGTGACCCTCAGCCCCAGCATTTT
TRBJ2-7	NA	NA	TRBV7-9	CASSSRRKEGYEQYF	TGTGCCAGCAGCTCGCGACGGAAGGAGGGGTACGAGCAGTACTTC
TRBJ1-2	NA	NA	TRBV10-3	CAISGLVRAFGYTF	TGTGCCATCAGTGGGTTGGTTCGAGCTTTTGGCTACACCTTC
TRBJ1-4	NA	NA	TRBV5-1	CASSKETTAWPGKLFF	TGCGCCAGCAGCAAGGAAACAACAGCCTGGCCCGGGAAACTGTTTTTT
TRBJ2-3	NA	NA	TRBV6-1	CASSELGGTDTQYF	TGTGCCAGCAGTGAATTGGGTGGGACAGATACGCAGTATTTT
TRBJ2-5	NA	TRBD2	TRBV5-1	CASSLETGGPGGETQYF	TGCGCCAGCAGCTTGGAAACGGGAGGGCCGGGCGGTGAGACCCAGTACTTC
TRBJ2-7	NA	NA	TRBV7-9	CASSLGHDYTYEQYF	TGTGCCAGCAGCTTAGGTCATGACTACACCTACGAGCAGTACTTC
TRBJ2-5	NA	NA	TRBV9	CASSVVGDFQETQYF	TGTGCCAGCAGCGTAGTGGGGGACTTTCAAGAGACCCAGTACTTC
TRBJ2-4	NA	NA	TRBV6-1	CASSEHPGIQYF	TGTGCCAGCAGTGAACACCCCGGGATTCAGTACTTC
TRBJ1-2	NA	TRBD1	TRBV14	CASTPTGAYGYTF	TGTGCCAGCACCCCGACAGGGGCCTATGGCTACACCTTC
TRBJ1-1	few	NA	TRBV28	CASTSNTEAFF	TGTGCCAGCACATCGAACACTGAAGCTTTCTTT
TRBJ1-5	NA	NA	TRBV7-2	CASSLKGGGNQPQHF	TGTGCCAGCAGCTTAAAGGGCGGGGGAAACCAGCCCCAGCATTTT
TRBJ2-7	NA	TRBD2	TRBV6-5	CASRILAGEHEQYF	TGTGCCAGCAGAATTCTAGCGGGAGAGCACGAGCAGTACTTC
TRBJ1-2	NA	NA	TRBV13	CASSVSGAYGYTF	TGTGCCAGCAGTGTGTCTGGGGCCTATGGCTACACCTTC
TRBJ2-3	NA	NA	TRBV30	CAGSGFSTDTQYF	TGTGCCGGCAGCGGGTTTAGCACAGATACGCAGTATTTT
TRBJ1-1	NA	NA	TRBV18	CASSKNRANEAFF	TGTGCCAGCTCGAAAAACAGGGCTAATGAAGCTTTCTTT
TRBJ2-5	few	NA	TRBV20-1	CSANLGETQYF	TGCAGTGCCAATCTTGGTGAGACCCAGTACTTC
TRBJ2-3	NA	NA	TRBV18	CASSRRLDSTDTQYF	TGTGCCAGCTCACGTCGGTTGGACAGCACAGATACGCAGTATTTT
TRBJ2-7	NA	NA	TRBV5-1	CASSLGQLRDEQYF	TGCGCCAGCAGCCTCGGACAGTTACGCGACGAGCAGTACTTC
TRBJ2-5	NA	NA	TRBV14	CASSQDWGFQETQYF	TGTGCCAGCAGCCAAGATTGGGGGTTCCAAGAGACCCAGTACTTC
TRBJ2-1	NA	NA	TRBV28	CASRPSGGRRSSYNEQFF	TGTGCCAGCAGGCCCTCTGGGGGGCGTAGGAGCTCCTACAATGAGCAGTTCTTC
TRBJ2-3	NA	NA	TRBV5-8	CASSKGASTDTQYF	TGTGCCAGCAGCAAGGGCGCGAGCACAGATACGCAGTATTTT
TRBJ1-1	NA	NA	TRBV7-9	CASARMNTEAFF	TGTGCCAGCGCTAGGATGAACACTGAAGCTTTCTTT
TRBJ1-1	NA	NA	TRBV6-9	CASRPPPYTEAFF	TGTGCCAGCAGACCCCCCCCCTACACTGAAGCTTTCTTT
TRBJ2-7	NA	TRBD2	TRBV7-2	CASSPLAGGSGYEQYF	TGTGCCAGCAGTCCTTTGGCGGGAGGTAGTGGTTACGAGCAGTACTTC
TRBJ2-3	NA	NA	TRBV27	CASSSWERTDTQYF	TGTGCCAGCAGTTCGTGGGAGAGGACAGATACGCAGTATTTT
TRBJ2-3	NA	TRBD2	TRBV2	CASRSTSGSSTDTQYF	TGTGCCAGCAGATCGACTAGCGGGTCTAGCACAGATACGCAGTATTTT
TRBJ2-3	few	NA	TRBV27	CASRKVGGGDTQYF	TGTGCCAGCAGAAAGGTGGGGGGCGGAGATACGCAGTATTTT
TRBJ2-6	NA	NA	TRBV5-1	CASSLGSSGANVLTF	TGCGCCAGCAGCTTAGGTAGCTCTGGGGCCAACGTCCTGACTTTC